The T cell receptor beta chain under discussion was sequenced for a study of human T cells and chemical hapten exposure. Regarding the study as a whole: Expanded TCR counts at PT1 were positively correlated with the patch test score.

Described time point: patch test 3, about 24 weeks after DPC sensitization. Treatment reported: therapeutic diphenylcyclopropenone sensitization with weekly scalp DPC. This clonotype was counted between two and nine times. What it recognizes is unknown. For the library, individual cDNA molecules each received unique molecular identifiers. MiXCR was run by TCRdb on the RACE reads, yielding one entry per CDR3 protein. The sample records 80,000 to 100,000 distinct CDR3 sequences, under 13% being singletons. Sequenced material: whole blood, taken in connection with sensitization to the hapten diphenylcyclopropenone (DPC). The receptor comes from a woman in her thirties with alopecia areata. Some clones in this sample may be carry-over from other donors' samples.

Here the CDR3 reads CSVDRENTEAFF. The CDR3, as DNA: TGCAGCGTGGACCGGGAGAACACTGAAGCTTTCTTT. This sequence joins TRBV29-1 and TRBJ1-1; unclear D gene. V dropped 6 bases and J dropped 1 base, with 9 bases sitting between them. CDR3 length: 12 amino acids. The V gene's germline CDR1 is SQVTM and CDR2 ANQGSEA.